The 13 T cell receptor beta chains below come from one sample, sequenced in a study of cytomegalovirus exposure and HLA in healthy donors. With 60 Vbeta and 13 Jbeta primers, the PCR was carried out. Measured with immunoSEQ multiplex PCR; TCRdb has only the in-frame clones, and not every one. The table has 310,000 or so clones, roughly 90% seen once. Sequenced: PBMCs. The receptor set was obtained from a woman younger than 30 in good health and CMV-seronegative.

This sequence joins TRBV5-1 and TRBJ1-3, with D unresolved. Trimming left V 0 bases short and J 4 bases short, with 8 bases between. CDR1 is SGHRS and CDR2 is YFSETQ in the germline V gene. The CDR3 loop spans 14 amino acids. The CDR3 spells CASSLAAAGNTIYF. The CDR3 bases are TGCGCCAGCAGCTTGGCCGCAGCGGGAAACACCATATATTTT.

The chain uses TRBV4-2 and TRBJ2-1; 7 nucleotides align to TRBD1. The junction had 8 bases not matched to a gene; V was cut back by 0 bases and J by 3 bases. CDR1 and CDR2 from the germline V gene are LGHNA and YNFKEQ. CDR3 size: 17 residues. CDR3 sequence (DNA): TGTGCCAGCAGCCAAGATGAGAAGACAGGGATCTACAATGAGCAGTTCTTC. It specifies CASSQDEKTGIYNEQFF.

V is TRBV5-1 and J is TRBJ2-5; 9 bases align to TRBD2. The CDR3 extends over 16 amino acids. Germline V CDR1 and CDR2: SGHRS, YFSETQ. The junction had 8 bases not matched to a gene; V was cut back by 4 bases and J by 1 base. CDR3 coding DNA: TGCGCCAGCAGCGTGCCTAGCGGGGCCTTCCAAGAGACCCAGTACTTC. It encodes CASSVPSGAFQETQYF.

In DNA, the CDR3 is TGTGCCAGCAGCCCCCATCAGCGGGGCTCCTACGAGCAGTACTTC. Protein: CASSPHQRGSYEQYF. The chain employs TRBV13 and TRBJ2-7; 7 positions match TRBD2. The CDR3 sequence is 15 residues long. Germline V gene sequence: CDR1 PRHDT, CDR2 FYEKMQ (reference sequence). V lost 5 bases and J lost 0; bases outside the gene matches: 7.

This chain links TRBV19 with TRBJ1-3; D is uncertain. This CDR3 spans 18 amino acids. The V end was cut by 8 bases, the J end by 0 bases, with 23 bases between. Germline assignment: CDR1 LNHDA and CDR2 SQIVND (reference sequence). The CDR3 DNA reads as TGTGCCAGTGCCGGGGAGCCCCCACCTCAGAGCTCTGGAAACACCATATATTTT. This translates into CASAGEPPPQSSGNTIYF.

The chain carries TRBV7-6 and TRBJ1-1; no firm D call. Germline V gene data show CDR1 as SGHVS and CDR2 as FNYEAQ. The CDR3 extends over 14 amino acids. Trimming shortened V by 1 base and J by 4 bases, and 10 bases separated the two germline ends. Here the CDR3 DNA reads TGTGCCAGCAGCTTAGGGGCGAGTACCACTGAAGCTTTCTTT. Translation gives CASSLGASTTEAFF.

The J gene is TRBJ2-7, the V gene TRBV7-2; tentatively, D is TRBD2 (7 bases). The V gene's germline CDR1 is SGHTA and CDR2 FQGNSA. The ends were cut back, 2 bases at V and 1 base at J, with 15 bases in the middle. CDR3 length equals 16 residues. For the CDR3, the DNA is TGTGCCAGCAGCTTACGGGCGGGGGCGTCGTCCTACGAGCAGTACTTC. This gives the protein CASSLRAGASSYEQYF.

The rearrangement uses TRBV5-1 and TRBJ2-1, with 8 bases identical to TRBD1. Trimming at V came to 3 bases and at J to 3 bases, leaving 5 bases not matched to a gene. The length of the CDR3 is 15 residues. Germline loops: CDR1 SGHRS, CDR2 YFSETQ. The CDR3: CASSSQGAVYNEQFF. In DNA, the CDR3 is TGCGCCAGCAGCTCTCAGGGGGCTGTCTACAATGAGCAGTTCTTC.

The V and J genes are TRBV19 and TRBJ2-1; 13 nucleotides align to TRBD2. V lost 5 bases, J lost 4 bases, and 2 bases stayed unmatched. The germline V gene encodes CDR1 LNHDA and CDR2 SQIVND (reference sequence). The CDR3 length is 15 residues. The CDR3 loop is CASSRTSGGYNEQFF. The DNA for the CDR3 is TGTGCCAGTAGTCGGACTAGCGGGGGATACAATGAGCAGTTCTTC.

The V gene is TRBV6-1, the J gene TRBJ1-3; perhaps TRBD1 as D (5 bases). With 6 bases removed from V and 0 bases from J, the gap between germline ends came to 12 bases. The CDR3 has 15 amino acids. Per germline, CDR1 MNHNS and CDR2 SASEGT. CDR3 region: CASSTGQYSGNTIYF. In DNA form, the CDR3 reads TGTGCCAGCAGCACCGGACAATACTCTGGAAACACCATATATTTT.

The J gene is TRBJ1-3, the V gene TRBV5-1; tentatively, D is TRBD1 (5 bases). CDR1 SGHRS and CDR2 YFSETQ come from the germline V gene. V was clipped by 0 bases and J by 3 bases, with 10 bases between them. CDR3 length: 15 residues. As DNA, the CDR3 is TGCGCCAGCAGCTTGGTGGGGGGACTTGGAAACACCATATATTTT. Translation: CASSLVGGLGNTIYF.

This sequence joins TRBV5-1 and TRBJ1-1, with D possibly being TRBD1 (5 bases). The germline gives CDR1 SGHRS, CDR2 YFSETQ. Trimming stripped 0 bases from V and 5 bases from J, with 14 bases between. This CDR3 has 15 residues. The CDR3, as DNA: TGCGCCAGCAGCTTGGGGGCAGGGAAGGGAACTGAAGCTTTCTTT. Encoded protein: CASSLGAGKGTEAFF. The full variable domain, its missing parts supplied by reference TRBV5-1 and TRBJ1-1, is KAGVTQTPRYLIKTRGQQVTLSCSPISGHRSVSWYQQTPGQGLQFLFEYFSETQRNKGNFPGRFSGRQFSNSRSEMNVSTLELGDSALYLCASSLGAGKGTEAFFGQGTRLTVV.

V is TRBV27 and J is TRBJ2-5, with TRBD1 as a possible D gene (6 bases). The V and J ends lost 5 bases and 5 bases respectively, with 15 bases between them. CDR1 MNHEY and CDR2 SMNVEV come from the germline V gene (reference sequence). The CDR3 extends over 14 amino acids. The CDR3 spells CASSTTGSGETQYF. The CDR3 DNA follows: TGTGCCAGCAGTACCACAGGGTCCGGGGAGACCCAGTACTTC.